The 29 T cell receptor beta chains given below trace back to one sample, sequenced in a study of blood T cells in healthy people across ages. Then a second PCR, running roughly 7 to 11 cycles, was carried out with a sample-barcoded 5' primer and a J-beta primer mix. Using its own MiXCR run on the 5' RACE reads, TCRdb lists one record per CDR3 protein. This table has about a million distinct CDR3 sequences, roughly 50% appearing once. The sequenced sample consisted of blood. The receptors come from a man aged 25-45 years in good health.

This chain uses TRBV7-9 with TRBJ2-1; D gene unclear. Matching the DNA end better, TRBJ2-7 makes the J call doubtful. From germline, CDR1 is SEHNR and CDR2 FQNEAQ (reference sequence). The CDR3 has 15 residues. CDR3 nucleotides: TGTGCCAGCAGCTTAGTGGTAGGCTCCTACAATGAGCAGTACTTC. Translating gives CASSLVVGSYNEQYF.

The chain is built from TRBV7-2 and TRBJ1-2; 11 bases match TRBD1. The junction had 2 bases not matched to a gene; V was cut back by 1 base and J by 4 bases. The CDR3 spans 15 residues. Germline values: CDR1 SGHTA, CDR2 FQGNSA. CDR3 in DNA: TGTGCCAGCAGCTTAGAGGACAGGGGGCTCTATGGCTACACCTTC. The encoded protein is CASSLEDRGLYGYTF.

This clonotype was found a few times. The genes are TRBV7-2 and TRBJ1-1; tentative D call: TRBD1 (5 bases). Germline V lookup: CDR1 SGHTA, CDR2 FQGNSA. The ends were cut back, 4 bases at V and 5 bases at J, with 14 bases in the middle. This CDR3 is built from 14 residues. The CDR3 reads CASSSRGGGTEAFF. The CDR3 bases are TGTGCCAGCAGCTCCCGGGGGGGAGGAACTGAAGCTTTCTTT.

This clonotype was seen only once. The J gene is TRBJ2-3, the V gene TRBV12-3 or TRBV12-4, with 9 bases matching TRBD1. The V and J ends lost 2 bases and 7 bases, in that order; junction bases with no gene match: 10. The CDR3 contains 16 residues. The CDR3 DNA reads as TGTGCCAGCAGTTTATTCGAAGGGACAGGGAAAAATACGCAGTATTTT. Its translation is CASSLFEGTGKNTQYF.

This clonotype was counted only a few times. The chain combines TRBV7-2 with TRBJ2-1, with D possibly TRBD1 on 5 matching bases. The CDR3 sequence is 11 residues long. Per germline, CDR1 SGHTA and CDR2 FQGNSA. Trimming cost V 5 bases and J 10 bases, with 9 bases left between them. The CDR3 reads CASSTYREQFF. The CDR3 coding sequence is TGTGCCAGCAGCACTTACAGGGAGCAGTTCTTC.

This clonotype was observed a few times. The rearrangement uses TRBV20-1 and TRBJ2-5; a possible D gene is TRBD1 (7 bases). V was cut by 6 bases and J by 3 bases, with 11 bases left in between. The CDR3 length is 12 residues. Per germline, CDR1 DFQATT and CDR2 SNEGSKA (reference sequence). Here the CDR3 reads CSAAGQKETQYF. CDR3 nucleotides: TGCAGTGCGGCGGGACAGAAAGAGACCCAGTACTTC.

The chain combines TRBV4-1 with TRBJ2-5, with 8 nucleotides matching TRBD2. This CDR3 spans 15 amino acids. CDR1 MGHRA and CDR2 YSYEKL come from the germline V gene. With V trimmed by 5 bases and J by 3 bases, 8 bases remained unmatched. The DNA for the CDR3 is TGCGCCAGCAGCGCGGGCACTAGCGGAGAAGAGACCCAGTACTTC. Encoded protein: CASSAGTSGEETQYF.

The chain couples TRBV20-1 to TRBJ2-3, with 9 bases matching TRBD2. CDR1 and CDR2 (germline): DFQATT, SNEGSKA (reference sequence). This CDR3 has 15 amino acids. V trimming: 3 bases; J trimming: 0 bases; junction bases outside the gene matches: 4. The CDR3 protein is CSASPTSGSTDTQYF. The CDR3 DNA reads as TGCAGTGCTAGCCCGACTAGCGGTAGCACAGATACGCAGTATTTT.

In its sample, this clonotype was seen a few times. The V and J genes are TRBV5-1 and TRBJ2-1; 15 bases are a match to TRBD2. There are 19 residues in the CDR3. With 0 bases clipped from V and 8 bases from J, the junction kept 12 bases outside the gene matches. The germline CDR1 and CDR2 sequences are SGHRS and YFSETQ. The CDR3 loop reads CASSLAWTSGGAKFDEQFF. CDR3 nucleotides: TGCGCCAGCAGCTTGGCCTGGACTAGCGGGGGGGCTAAGTTCGATGAGCAGTTCTTC.

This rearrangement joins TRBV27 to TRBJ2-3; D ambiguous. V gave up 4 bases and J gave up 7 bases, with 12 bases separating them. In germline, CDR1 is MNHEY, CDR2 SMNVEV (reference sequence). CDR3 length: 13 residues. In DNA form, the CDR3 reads TGTGCCAGCAGTTACGACGGCGCAAATACGCAGTATTTT. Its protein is CASSYDGANTQYF.

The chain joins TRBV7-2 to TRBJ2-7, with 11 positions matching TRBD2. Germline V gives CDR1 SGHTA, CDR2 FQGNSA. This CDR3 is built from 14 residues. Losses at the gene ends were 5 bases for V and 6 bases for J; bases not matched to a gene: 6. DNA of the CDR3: TGTGCCAGCAGCAATAGCGGGGGGGCAGTCGAGCAGTACTTC. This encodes CASSNSGGAVEQYF.

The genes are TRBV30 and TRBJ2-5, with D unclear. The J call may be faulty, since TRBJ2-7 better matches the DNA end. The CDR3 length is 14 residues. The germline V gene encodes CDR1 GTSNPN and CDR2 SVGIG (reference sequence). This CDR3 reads CASQTPGQKYEQYF. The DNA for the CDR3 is TGTGCCTCCCAAACTCCGGGCCAAAAGTACGAGCAGTACTTC.

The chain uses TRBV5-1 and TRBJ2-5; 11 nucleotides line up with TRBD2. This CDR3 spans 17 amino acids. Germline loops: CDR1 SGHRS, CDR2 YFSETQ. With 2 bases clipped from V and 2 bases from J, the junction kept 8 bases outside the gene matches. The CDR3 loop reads CASSFSQGLAVQETQYF. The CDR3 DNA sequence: TGCGCCAGCAGCTTCTCCCAGGGACTAGCGGTACAAGAGACCCAGTACTTC.

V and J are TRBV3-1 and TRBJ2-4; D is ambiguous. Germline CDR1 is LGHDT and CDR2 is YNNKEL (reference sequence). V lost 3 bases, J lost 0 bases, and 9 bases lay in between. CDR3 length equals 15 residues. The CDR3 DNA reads TGTGCCAGCAGCCATGGTCGGCTAGCCAAAAACATTCAGTACTTC. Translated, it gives CASSHGRLAKNIQYF.

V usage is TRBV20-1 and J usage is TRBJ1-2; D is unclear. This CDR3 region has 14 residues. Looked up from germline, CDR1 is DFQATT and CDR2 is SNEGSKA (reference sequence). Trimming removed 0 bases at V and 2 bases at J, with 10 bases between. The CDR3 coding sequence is TGCAGTGCTAGAGATCCTCTGGGCAACTATGGCTACACCTTC. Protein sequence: CSARDPLGNYGYTF.

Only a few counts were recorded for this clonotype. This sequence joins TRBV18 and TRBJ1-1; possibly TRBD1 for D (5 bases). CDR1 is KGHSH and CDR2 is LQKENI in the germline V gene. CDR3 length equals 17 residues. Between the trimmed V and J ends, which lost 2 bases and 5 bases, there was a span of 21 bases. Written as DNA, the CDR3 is TGTGCCAGCTCACCAACTGTGGGGACGCCTACGGTTACTGAAGCTTTCTTT. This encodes CASSPTVGTPTVTEAFF.

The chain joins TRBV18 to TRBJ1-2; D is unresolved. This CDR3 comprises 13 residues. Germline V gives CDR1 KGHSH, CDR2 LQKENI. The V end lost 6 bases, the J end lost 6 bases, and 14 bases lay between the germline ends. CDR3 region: CASSERVKDGYTF. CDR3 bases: TGTGCCAGCTCGGAAAGGGTGAAAGATGGCTACACCTTC.

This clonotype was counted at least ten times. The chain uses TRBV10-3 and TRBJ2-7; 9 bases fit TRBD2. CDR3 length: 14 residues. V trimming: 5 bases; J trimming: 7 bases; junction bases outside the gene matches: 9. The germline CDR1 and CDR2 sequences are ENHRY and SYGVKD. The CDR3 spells CAISNSAGGREQYF. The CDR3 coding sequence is TGTGCCATCAGTAATTCGGCGGGGGGGCGTGAGCAGTACTTC.

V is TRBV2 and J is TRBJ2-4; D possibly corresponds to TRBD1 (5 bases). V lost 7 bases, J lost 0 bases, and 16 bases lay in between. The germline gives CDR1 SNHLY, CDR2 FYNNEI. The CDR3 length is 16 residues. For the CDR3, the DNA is TGTGCCAGCACTGTCGGCAGGACATTAGCCAAAAACATTCAGTACTTC. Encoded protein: CASTVGRTLAKNIQYF.

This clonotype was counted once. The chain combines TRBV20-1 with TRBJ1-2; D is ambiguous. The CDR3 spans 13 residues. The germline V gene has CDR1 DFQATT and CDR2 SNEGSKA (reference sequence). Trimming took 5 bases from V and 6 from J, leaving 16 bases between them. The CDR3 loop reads CSARVRGWDGYTF. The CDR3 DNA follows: TGCAGTGCTCGAGTCCGGGGTTGGGATGGCTACACCTTC.

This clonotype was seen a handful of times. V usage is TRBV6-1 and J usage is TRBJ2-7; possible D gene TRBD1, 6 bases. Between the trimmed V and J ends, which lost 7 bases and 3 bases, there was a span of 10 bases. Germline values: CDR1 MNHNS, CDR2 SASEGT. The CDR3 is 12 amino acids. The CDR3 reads CASKGENYEQYF. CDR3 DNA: TGTGCCAGCAAGGGGGAGAACTACGAGCAGTACTTC.

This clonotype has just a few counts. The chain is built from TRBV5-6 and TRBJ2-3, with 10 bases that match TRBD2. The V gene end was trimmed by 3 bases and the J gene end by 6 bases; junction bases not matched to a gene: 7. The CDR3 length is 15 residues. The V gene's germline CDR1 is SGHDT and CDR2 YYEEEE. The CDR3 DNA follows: TGTGCCAGCAGCTGGGCCAGCGGGGGGGTCGATACGCAGTATTTT. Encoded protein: CASSWASGGVDTQYF.

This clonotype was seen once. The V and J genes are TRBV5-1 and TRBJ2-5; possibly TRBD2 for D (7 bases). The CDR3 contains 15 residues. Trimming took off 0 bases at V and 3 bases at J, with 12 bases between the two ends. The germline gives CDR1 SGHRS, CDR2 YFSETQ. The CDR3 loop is CASSLGRGAEETQYF. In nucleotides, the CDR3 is TGCGCCAGCAGCTTGGGCCGGGGGGCTGAAGAGACCCAGTACTTC.

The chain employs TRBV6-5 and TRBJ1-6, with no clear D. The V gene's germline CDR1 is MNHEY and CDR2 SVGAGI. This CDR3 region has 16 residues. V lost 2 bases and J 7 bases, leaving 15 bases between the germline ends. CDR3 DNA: TGTGCCAGCAGTTACCGATCGGCGGGCCCGAATTCACCCCTCCACTTT. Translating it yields CASSYRSAGPNSPLHF.

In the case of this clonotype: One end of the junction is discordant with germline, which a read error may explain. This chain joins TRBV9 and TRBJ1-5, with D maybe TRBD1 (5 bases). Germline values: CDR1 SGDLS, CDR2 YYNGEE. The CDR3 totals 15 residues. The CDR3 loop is CTSSAAGRSNQPQHF. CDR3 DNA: TGTACCAGCAGCGCCGCGGGACGTAGTAATCAGCCCCAGCATTTT.

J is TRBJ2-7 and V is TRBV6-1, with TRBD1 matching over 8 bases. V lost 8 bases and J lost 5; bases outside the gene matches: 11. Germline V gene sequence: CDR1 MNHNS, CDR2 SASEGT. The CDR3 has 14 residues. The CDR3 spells CASGGAGGRDEQYF. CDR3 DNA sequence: TGTGCCAGCGGTGGAGCAGGGGGCCGGGACGAGCAGTACTTC.

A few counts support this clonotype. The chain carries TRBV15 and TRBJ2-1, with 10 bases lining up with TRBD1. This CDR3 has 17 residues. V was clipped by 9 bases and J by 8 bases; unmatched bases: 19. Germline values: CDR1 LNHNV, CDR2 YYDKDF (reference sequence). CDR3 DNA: TGTGCCACTTCGAACCCTGGACAGGGGGACCACGGCGATGAGCAGTTCTTC. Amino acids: CATSNPGQGDHGDEQFF.

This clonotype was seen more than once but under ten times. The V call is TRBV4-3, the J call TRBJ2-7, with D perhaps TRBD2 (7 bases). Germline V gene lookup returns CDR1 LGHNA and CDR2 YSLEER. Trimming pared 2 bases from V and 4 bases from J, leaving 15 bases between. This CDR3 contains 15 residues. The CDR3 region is CASSQMGGGGYEQYF. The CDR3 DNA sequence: TGCGCCAGCAGCCAAATGGGGGGGGGCGGATACGAGCAGTACTTC.

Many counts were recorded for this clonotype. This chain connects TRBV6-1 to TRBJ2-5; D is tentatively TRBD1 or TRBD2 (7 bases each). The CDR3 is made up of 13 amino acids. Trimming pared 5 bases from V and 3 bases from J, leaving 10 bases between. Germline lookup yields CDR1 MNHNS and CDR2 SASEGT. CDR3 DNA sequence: TGTGCCAGCAGTCAGGGGGGGAAAGAGACCCAGTACTTC. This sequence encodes CASSQGGKETQYF.